The rows below give T cell receptor beta chains drawn from one sample of a study of T cells in Graves' hyperthyroidism and ophthalmopathy. MiXCR was run by TCRdb on the multiplex PCR reads, yielding one entry per CDR3 protein. The sample contains about 500,000 distinct CDR3 sequences, around 14% of which appear only once. Sequenced input: blood. These receptors originate from a woman in her late teens or twenties with Graves' hyperthyroidism. The CDR3 runs from the conserved cysteine through the conserved F or W. A D gene is named only where the DNA matches it firmly. Expanded clones get a size class; other rows say once, few or many, or leave the size out.

J,size,D,V,CDR3,DNA
TRBJ1-5,NA,TRBD1,TRBV6-1,CASNVPGQVSQPQHF,TGTGCCAGCAACGTTCCGGGACAGGTATCTCAGCCCCAGCATTTT
TRBJ2-1,NA,TRBD1,TRBV24-1,CATSDRDRDFSEQFF,TGTGCCACCAGTGATAGGGACAGGGACTTCAGTGAGCAGTTCTTC
TRBJ1-5,many,NA,TRBV10-3,CATLGEGSGDQPQHF,TGTGCCACTCTGGGTGAAGGCTCCGGGGATCAGCCCCAGCATTTT
TRBJ2-7,many,TRBD2,TRBV30,CAWSGGLALSYEQYF,TGTGCCTGGAGTGGGGGACTAGCGCTATCCTACGAGCAGTACTTC
TRBJ1-1,many,NA,TRBV11-3,CASSDSWTGNTEAFF,TGTGCCAGCAGCGATAGTTGGACTGGGAACACTGAAGCTTTCTTT
TRBJ1-1,many,NA,TRBV19,CASSMGSANTEAFF,TGTGCCAGTAGTATGGGCAGTGCGAACACTGAAGCTTTCTTT
TRBJ2-2,many,TRBD1,TRBV29-1,CSVQAIDRGVGELFF,TGCAGCGTACAAGCAATTGACAGGGGCGTCGGGGAGCTGTTTTTT
TRBJ2-7,few,NA,TRBV5-5,CASSLIGGREQYF,TGTGCCAGCAGCTTGATTGGAGGGCGCGAGCAGTACTTC
TRBJ2-7,few,TRBD1,TRBV7-9,CASSNRGQEYEQYF,TGTGCCAGCAGCAACAGGGGACAGGAGTACGAGCAGTACTTC
TRBJ2-3,NA,TRBD2,TRBV3-1,CASSQDISGGDTQYF,TGTGCCAGCAGCCAAGATATTTCGGGGGGGGATACGCAGTATTTT
TRBJ2-1,NA,NA,TRBV6-2/TRBV6-3,CASDPVGGSYNEQFF,TGTGCCAGCGACCCCGTGGGGGGATCCTACAATGAGCAGTTCTTC
TRBJ1-2,many,NA,TRBV4-2,CASSQFAWTDYGYTF,TGTGCCAGCAGCCAATTTGCTTGGACGGACTATGGCTACACCTTC
TRBJ1-1,many,NA,TRBV6-6,CASSYWGGWGDTEAFF,TGTGCCAGCAGTTACTGGGGGGGCTGGGGGGACACTGAAGCTTTCTTT
TRBJ2-2,many,TRBD1,TRBV12-5,CASGIPGTGGTGELFF,TGTGCTAGTGGTATACCCGGGACAGGGGGCACCGGGGAGCTGTTTTTT
TRBJ1-3,NA,NA,TRBV6-1,CASSPWFSGNTIYF,TGTGCCAGCAGCCCCTGGTTCTCTGGAAACACCATATATTTT
TRBJ2-2,NA,NA,TRBV11-2,CASSLEYRELFF,TGTGCCAGCAGCTTAGAATATCGGGAGCTGTTTTTT
TRBJ2-1,many,TRBD1,TRBV10-3,CAISNTGAPYNEQFF,TGTGCCATCAGTAACACAGGGGCCCCCTACAATGAGCAGTTCTTC
TRBJ1-6,many,NA,TRBV3-1,CASSLIQGNSPLHF,TGTGCCAGCAGCCTAATTCAGGGGAATTCACCCCTCCACTTT
TRBJ1-1,NA,NA,TRBV14,CASSQFSAGTEAFF,TGTGCCAGCAGCCAATTCTCGGCGGGTACTGAAGCTTTCTTT
TRBJ1-4,few,NA,TRBV29-1,CSVMPQRGEKLFF,TGCAGCGTGATGCCCCAGCGAGGGGAAAAACTGTTTTTT
TRBJ2-7,few,TRBD2,TRBV20-1,CSARSGTSGSSYEQYF,TGCAGTGCTAGATCCGGGACTAGCGGGAGCTCCTACGAGCAGTACTTC
TRBJ2-1,many,NA,TRBV7-2,CASSLDRIYNEQFF,TGTGCCAGCAGCTTAGATCGGATCTACAATGAGCAGTTCTTC
TRBJ1-2,many,NA,TRBV12-3/TRBV12-4,CASSPQGYYGYTF,TGTGCCAGCAGCCCACAGGGATACTATGGCTACACCTTC
TRBJ1-2,few,TRBD1,TRBV20-1,CSARDSDRAGDGYTF,TGCAGTGCTAGAGATTCGGACAGGGCGGGTGATGGCTACACCTTC
TRBJ1-1,many,TRBD1,TRBV29-1,CSVIHRGMNTEAFF,TGCAGCGTTATCCACAGGGGCATGAACACTGAAGCTTTCTTT
TRBJ2-1,few,NA,TRBV3-1,CASSLPFLTGENEQFF,TGTGCCAGCAGCCTCCCATTTCTGACGGGGGAAAATGAGCAGTTCTTC
TRBJ1-2,many,NA,TRBV2,CASSEPDYGHTF,TGTGCCAGCAGTGAACCCGACTATGGCCACACCTTC
TRBJ2-1,NA,NA,TRBV12-3/TRBV12-4,CASSFRDSGIYNEQFF,TGTGCCAGCAGTTTCCGGGACTCCGGTATTTACAATGAGCAGTTCTTC
TRBJ2-3,few,NA,TRBV29-1,CSARELQGPDTQYF,TGCAGCGCGAGGGAACTACAGGGCCCAGATACGCAGTATTTT
TRBJ2-7,many,NA,TRBV11-2,CASSLVRIPYEQYF,TGTGCCAGCAGCTTAGTACGCATTCCCTACGAGCAGTACTTC
TRBJ2-5,many,NA,TRBV29-1,CSVLLRSLQETQYF,TGCAGCGTGCTCCTTCGGTCGCTTCAAGAGACCCAGTACTTC
TRBJ1-1,NA,NA,TRBV6-1,CASSEAQQLNTEAFF,TGTGCCAGCAGTGAAGCGCAGCAGCTGAACACTGAAGCTTTCTTT
TRBJ2-1,once,NA,TRBV5-1,CANSSGGGSGPYNEQFF,TGCGCCAACAGCTCCGGGGGCGGGAGCGGCCCCTACAATGAGCAGTTCTTC
TRBJ1-2,many,NA,TRBV2,CASSEQTYGYTF,TGTGCCAGCAGTGAACAAACTTATGGCTACACCTTC
TRBJ2-3,many,NA,TRBV18,CASSPSGVSTDTQYF,TGTGCCAGCTCCCCCAGCGGCGTCAGCACAGATACGCAGTATTTT
TRBJ2-1,many,TRBD2,TRBV4-1,CASSQDRSGIDNEQFF,TGCGCCAGCAGCCAGGACCGTAGCGGGATAGACAATGAGCAGTTCTTC
TRBJ2-1,NA,NA,TRBV7-3,CASSFQGSYEQFF,TGTGCCAGCAGCTTCCAGGGAAGCTATGAGCAGTTCTTC
TRBJ2-3,NA,NA,TRBV20-1,CSARGAAGHGSFTDTQYF,TGCAGTGCTCGGGGGGCCGCAGGACACGGATCATTCACAGATACGCAGTATTTT
TRBJ2-1,many,TRBD2,TRBV10-3,CAINQGLAGVGDEQFF,TGTGCCATCAATCAGGGACTAGCGGGAGTTGGCGATGAGCAGTTCTTC
TRBJ2-1,many,NA,TRBV11-2,CAVLGTTTLNEQFF,TGTGCCGTTCTGGGGACGACGACCCTAAATGAGCAGTTCTTC
TRBJ1-3,many,TRBD1,TRBV3-1,CASSLDRGGNTIYF,TGTGCCAGCAGCCTAGACAGGGGTGGAAACACCATATATTTT
TRBJ2-3,many,TRBD2,TRBV12-3/TRBV12-4,CASTSTGTSGRGTDTQYF,TGTGCCAGCACCTCCACCGGGACTAGCGGGAGGGGAACAGATACGCAGTATTTT
TRBJ2-5,many,TRBD2,TRBV12-3/TRBV12-4,CASRFSAGTRGQETQYF,TGTGCCAGCAGGTTCTCCGCCGGGACTAGGGGCCAAGAGACCCAGTACTTC
TRBJ1-5,many,NA,TRBV19,CASTSRAGSNQPQHF,TGTGCCAGTACCTCCCGGGCAGGGAGCAATCAGCCCCAGCATTTT
TRBJ2-2,many,NA,TRBV9,CASARGGMNTGELFF,TGTGCCAGCGCCCGCGGCGGAATGAACACCGGGGAGCTGTTTTTT
TRBJ2-5,NA,NA,TRBV5-1,CASSPGTWGETQYF,TGCGCCAGCAGCCCCGGGACGTGGGGAGAGACCCAGTACTTC
TRBJ1-2,many,NA,TRBV6-6,CASSYSIGKMDGYTF,TGTGCCAGCAGTTACTCGATAGGCAAAATGGATGGCTACACCTTC
TRBJ2-7,NA,TRBD2,TRBV7-2,CASSSLPSGRAGEQYF,TGTGCCAGCAGCTCCCTCCCCAGCGGGAGGGCGGGAGAGCAGTACTTC
TRBJ1-5,many,NA,TRBV2,CASSVKGLGNQPQHF,TGTGCCAGCAGTGTTAAGGGGCTTGGCAATCAGCCCCAGCATTTT
TRBJ2-1,NA,TRBD2,TRBV19,CASSVAGISYNEQFF,TGTGCCAGTAGTGTAGCGGGGATTTCCTACAATGAGCAGTTCTTC
TRBJ2-5,many,TRBD1,TRBV12-3/TRBV12-4,CASNRDSQETQYF,TGTGCCAGCAACCGGGACAGCCAAGAGACCCAGTACTTC
TRBJ1-2,few,NA,TRBV30,CAWSLYREGYTF,TGTGCCTGGAGTCTTTACAGGGAGGGCTACACCTTC
TRBJ1-1,few,TRBD1,TRBV5-1,CASSWTGVATEAFF,TGCGCCAGCAGCTGGACAGGGGTTGCCACTGAAGCTTTCTTT
TRBJ2-1,NA,NA,TRBV19,CTSRGGDVSYNEQFF,TGTACCAGTAGGGGGGGGGACGTATCCTACAATGAGCAGTTCTTC
TRBJ1-2,many,NA,TRBV3-1,CASSHKTVTGTNYGYTF,TGTGCCAGCAGCCATAAGACGGTTACAGGGACTAACTATGGCTACACCTTC